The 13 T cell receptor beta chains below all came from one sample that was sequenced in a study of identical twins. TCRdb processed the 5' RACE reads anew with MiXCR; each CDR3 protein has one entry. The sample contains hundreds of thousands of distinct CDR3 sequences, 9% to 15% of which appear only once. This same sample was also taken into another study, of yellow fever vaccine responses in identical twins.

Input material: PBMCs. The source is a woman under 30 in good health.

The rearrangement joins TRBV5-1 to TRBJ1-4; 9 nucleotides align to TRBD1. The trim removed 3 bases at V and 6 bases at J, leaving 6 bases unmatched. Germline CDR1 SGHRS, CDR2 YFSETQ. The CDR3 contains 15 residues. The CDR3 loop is CASSSRQGVDEKLFF. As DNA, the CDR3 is TGCGCCAGCAGCTCGAGACAGGGGGTGGATGAAAAACTGTTTTTT.

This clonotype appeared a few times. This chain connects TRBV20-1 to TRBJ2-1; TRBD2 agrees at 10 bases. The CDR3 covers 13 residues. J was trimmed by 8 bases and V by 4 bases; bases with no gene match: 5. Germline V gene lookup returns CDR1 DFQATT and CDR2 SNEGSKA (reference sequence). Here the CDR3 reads CSAKRGGVDEQFF. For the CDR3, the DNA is TGCAGTGCTAAGCGGGGGGGCGTGGATGAGCAGTTCTTC.

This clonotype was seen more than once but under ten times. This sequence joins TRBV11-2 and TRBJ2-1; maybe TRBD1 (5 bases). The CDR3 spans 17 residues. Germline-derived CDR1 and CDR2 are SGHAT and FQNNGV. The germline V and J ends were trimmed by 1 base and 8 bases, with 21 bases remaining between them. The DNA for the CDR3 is TGTGCCAGCAGCTTAGGAAGGCTTACCAGGGTACGGGATGAGCAGTTCTTC. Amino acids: CASSLGRLTRVRDEQFF. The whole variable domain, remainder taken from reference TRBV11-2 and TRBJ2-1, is EAGVAQSPRYKIIEKRQSVAFWCNPISGHATLYWYQQILGQGPKLLIQFQNNGVVDDSQLPKDRFSAERLKGVDSTLKIQPAKLEDSAVYLCASSLGRLTRVRDEQFFGPGTRLTVL.

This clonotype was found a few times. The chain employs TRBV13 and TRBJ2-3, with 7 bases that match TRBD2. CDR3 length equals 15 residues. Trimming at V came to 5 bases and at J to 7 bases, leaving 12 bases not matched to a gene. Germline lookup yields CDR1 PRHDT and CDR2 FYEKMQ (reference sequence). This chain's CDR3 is CASSPRTSRRNTQYF. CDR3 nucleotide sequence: TGTGCCAGCAGCCCCCGGACTAGTCGTCGCAATACGCAGTATTTT.

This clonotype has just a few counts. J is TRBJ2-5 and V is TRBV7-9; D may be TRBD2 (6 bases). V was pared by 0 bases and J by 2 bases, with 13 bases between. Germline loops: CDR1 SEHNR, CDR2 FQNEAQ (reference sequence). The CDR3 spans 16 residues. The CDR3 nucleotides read TGTGCCAGCAGCTTAGCGCCCCCGGGGGAGCAAGAGACCCAGTACTTC. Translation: CASSLAPPGEQETQYF. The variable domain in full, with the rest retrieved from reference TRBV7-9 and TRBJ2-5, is DTGVSQNPRHKITKRGQNVTFRCDPISEHNRLYWYRQTLGQGPEFLTYFQNEAQLEKSRLLSDRFSAERPKGSFSTLEIQRTEQGDSAMYLCASSLAPPGEQETQYFGPGTRLLVL.

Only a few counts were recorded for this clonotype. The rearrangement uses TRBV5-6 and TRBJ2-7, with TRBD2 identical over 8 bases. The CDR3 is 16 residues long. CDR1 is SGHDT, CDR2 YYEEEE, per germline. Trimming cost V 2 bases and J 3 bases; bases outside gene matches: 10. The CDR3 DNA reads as TGTGCCAGCAGCTTATCAAGGACTAGCCGCTACTACGAGCAGTACTTC. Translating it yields CASSLSRTSRYYEQYF. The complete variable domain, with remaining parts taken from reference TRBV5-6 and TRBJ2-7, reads DAGVTQSPTHLIKTRGQQVTLRCSPKSGHDTVSWYQQALGQGPQFIFQYYEEEERQRGNFPDRFSGHQFPNYSSELNVNALLLGDSALYLCASSLSRTSRYYEQYFGPGTRLTVT.

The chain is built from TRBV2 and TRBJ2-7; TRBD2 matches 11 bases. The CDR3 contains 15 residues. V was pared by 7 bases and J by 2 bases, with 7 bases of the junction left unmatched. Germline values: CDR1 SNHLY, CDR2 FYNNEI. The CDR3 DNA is TGTGCCAGCAATGGACTAGCGGGTGTTACCTACGAGCAGTACTTC. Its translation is CASNGLAGVTYEQYF.

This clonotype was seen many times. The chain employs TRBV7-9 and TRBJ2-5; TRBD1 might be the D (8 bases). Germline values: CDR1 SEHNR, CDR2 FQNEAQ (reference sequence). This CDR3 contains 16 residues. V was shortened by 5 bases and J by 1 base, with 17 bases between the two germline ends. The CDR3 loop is CASSPRTGTIQETQYF. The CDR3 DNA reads TGTGCCAGCAGCCCCCGGACAGGGACTATCCAAGAGACCCAGTACTTC.

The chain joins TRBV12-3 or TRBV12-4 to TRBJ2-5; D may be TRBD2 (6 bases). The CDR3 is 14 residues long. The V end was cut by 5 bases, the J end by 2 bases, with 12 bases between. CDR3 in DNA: TGTGCCAGCAGTCCCACGGGGGATCAAGAGACCCAGTACTTC. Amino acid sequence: CASSPTGDQETQYF.

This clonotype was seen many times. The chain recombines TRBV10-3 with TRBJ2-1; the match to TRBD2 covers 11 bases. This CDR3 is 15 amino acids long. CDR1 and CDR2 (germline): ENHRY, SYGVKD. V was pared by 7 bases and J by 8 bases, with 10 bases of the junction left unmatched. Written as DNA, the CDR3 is TGTGCCATCACGGCTAGCGGGAGGAAAAGGGATGAGCAGTTCTTC. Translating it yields CAITASGRKRDEQFF.

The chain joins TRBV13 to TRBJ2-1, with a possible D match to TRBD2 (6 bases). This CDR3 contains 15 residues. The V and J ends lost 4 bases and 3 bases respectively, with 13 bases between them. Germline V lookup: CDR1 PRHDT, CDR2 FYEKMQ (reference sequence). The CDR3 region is CASSWGVGGYNEQFF. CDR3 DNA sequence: TGTGCCAGCAGCTGGGGAGTGGGGGGCTACAATGAGCAGTTCTTC.

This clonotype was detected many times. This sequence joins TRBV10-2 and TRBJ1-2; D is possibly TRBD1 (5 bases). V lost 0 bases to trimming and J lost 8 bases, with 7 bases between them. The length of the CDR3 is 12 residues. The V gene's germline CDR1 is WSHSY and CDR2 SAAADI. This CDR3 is CASSESTGGYTF. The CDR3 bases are TGCGCCAGCAGTGAGTCCACAGGAGGCTACACCTTC.

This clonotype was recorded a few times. CDR3 sequence reads: CASSLVWGMDNQPQHF. DNA of the CDR3: TGTGCCAGCAGCTTAGTATGGGGGATGGACAATCAGCCCCAGCATTTT. This chain links TRBV7-4 with TRBJ1-5; D is possibly TRBD1 (5 bases). The germline V and J ends were trimmed by 1 base and 3 bases, with 13 bases remaining between them. The CDR3 consists of 16 residues. CDR1 and CDR2 from the germline V gene are SGHVT and SQSDAQ.